This is a list of T cell receptor beta chains from one sample in a study of T-cell memory formation after mild COVID-19. MiXCR was run by TCRdb on the 5' RACE reads, yielding one entry per CDR3 protein. The table includes hundreds of thousands of distinct CDR3 sequences, approximately 19% detected once. The material sequenced was PBMCs or a T cell subset sorted from them (not recorded which). The source is a man between 18 and 29 years old who had mild COVID-19 (a few samples of this study predate the infection). Cell type and time point are not known. CDR3s include the opening cysteine and the closing phenylalanine or tryptophan. Each record gives: clone size, V gene, D gene, J gene, CDR3 protein, CDR3 DNA. A D gene is named only where the DNA matches it firmly. Not all rows give a size; the values are once, few, many and, for expanded clones, a class.

clone_size: few; v_call: TRBV7-2; d_call: TRBD2; j_call: TRBJ2-7; cdr3_aa: CASSLGLANDEQYF; cdr3_nt: TGTGCCAGTTCTTTGGGACTAGCTAACGACGAGCAGTACTTC
clone_size: .; v_call: TRBV29-1; d_call: .; j_call: TRBJ1-6; cdr3_aa: CSVGDLNSPLHF; cdr3_nt: TGCAGCGTTGGGGACCTTAATTCACCCCTCCACTTT
clone_size: .; v_call: TRBV6-5; d_call: .; j_call: TRBJ2-3; cdr3_aa: CASRSQGLAQYF; cdr3_nt: TGTGCCAGCAGATCACAGGGTTTGGCGCAGTATTTT
clone_size: .; v_call: TRBV27; d_call: .; j_call: TRBJ1-2; cdr3_aa: CASSFGTSYGYTF; cdr3_nt: TGTGCCAGCAGTTTTGGGACAAGCTATGGCTACACCTTC
clone_size: .; v_call: TRBV7-3; d_call: .; j_call: TRBJ2-3; cdr3_aa: CASSHSRSDTQYF; cdr3_nt: TGTGCCAGCAGCCACTCTCGGTCAGATACGCAGTATTTT
clone_size: .; v_call: TRBV20-1; d_call: TRBD1; j_call: TRBJ1-4; cdr3_aa: CSARGPGGEKLFF; cdr3_nt: TGCAGTGCTAGAGGCCCAGGGGGTGAAAAACTGTTTTTT
clone_size: .; v_call: TRBV20-1; d_call: .; j_call: TRBJ2-7; cdr3_aa: CSARDPAGSTYEQYF; cdr3_nt: TGCAGTGCTAGAGATCCTGCAGGGTCCACCTACGAGCAGTACTTC
clone_size: few; v_call: TRBV20-1; d_call: .; j_call: TRBJ2-3; cdr3_aa: CSARVFGDTQYF; cdr3_nt: TGCAGTGCTAGAGTATTTGGGGATACGCAGTATTTT
clone_size: .; v_call: TRBV12-3/TRBV12-4; d_call: TRBD1; j_call: TRBJ1-5; cdr3_aa: CASRVTGGINQPQHF; cdr3_nt: TGTGCCAGCAGGGTGACAGGGGGAATCAATCAGCCCCAGCATTTT
clone_size: few; v_call: TRBV20-1; d_call: .; j_call: TRBJ2-1; cdr3_aa: CSARDYNEQFF; cdr3_nt: TGCAGTGCAAGGGACTACAATGAGCAGTTCTTC
clone_size: few; v_call: TRBV29-1; d_call: .; j_call: TRBJ2-3; cdr3_aa: CSVEEWERTDTQYF; cdr3_nt: TGCAGCGTTGAAGAGTGGGAGCGAACAGATACGCAGTATTTT
clone_size: .; v_call: TRBV7-2; d_call: .; j_call: TRBJ2-1; cdr3_aa: CASSPGAYYNEQFF; cdr3_nt: TGTGCCAGCAGCCCGGGGGCCTACTACAATGAGCAGTTCTTC
clone_size: many; v_call: TRBV6-1; d_call: TRBD1; j_call: TRBJ2-2; cdr3_aa: CASSAITGGVNYGELFF; cdr3_nt: TGTGCCAGCAGTGCGATAACAGGGGGCGTCAATTACGGGGAGCTGTTTTTT
clone_size: few; v_call: TRBV6-5; d_call: .; j_call: TRBJ1-5; cdr3_aa: CASSEQGRQPQHF; cdr3_nt: TGTGCCAGCAGTGAACAGGGACGGCAGCCCCAGCATTTT
clone_size: .; v_call: TRBV6-2/TRBV6-3; d_call: .; j_call: TRBJ2-5; cdr3_aa: CASQRWEVQYF; cdr3_nt: TGTGCCAGCCAAAGATGGGAGGTCCAGTACTTC
clone_size: few; v_call: TRBV5-5; d_call: .; j_call: TRBJ1-5; cdr3_aa: CASSFTHSNQPQHF; cdr3_nt: TGTGCCAGCAGCTTCACACATAGCAATCAGCCCCAGCATTTT
clone_size: .; v_call: TRBV5-1; d_call: .; j_call: TRBJ1-2; cdr3_aa: CASRPGQGYNYGYTF; cdr3_nt: TGCGCCAGCAGGCCCGGACAAGGTTATAACTATGGCTACACCTTC
clone_size: few; v_call: TRBV12-3/TRBV12-4; d_call: TRBD2; j_call: TRBJ2-3; cdr3_aa: CASSLSLAGPLPYF; cdr3_nt: TGTGCCAGCAGTTTATCACTAGCGGGGCCCCTCCCGTATTTT
clone_size: .; v_call: TRBV6-2/TRBV6-3; d_call: .; j_call: TRBJ2-2; cdr3_aa: CASSPLGTQNTGELFF; cdr3_nt: TGTGCCAGCAGTCCCCTCGGGACCCAGAACACCGGGGAGCTGTTTTTT
clone_size: few; v_call: TRBV12-3/TRBV12-4; d_call: .; j_call: TRBJ1-5; cdr3_aa: CASSYARGQPQHF; cdr3_nt: TGTGCCAGCAGCTATGCCCGGGGACAGCCCCAGCATTTT
clone_size: .; v_call: TRBV11-2; d_call: TRBD1; j_call: TRBJ2-2; cdr3_aa: CASSLEGTGFTGELFF; cdr3_nt: TGTGCCAGCAGTTTAGAAGGGACAGGGTTCACCGGGGAGCTGTTTTTT
clone_size: few; v_call: TRBV7-3; d_call: TRBD2; j_call: TRBJ2-5; cdr3_aa: CASSLTGLDSETQYF; cdr3_nt: TGTGCCAGCAGCTTAACGGGACTAGATTCAGAGACCCAGTACTTC
clone_size: .; v_call: TRBV5-1; d_call: .; j_call: TRBJ1-5; cdr3_aa: CASSPRGGHNQPQHF; cdr3_nt: TGCGCCAGCAGCCCGAGGGGGGGCCACAATCAGCCCCAGCATTTT
clone_size: few; v_call: TRBV6-2/TRBV6-3; d_call: .; j_call: TRBJ2-3; cdr3_aa: CATQDTQYF; cdr3_nt: TGTGCCACCCAAGATACGCAGTATTTT
clone_size: many; v_call: TRBV4-2; d_call: .; j_call: TRBJ2-7; cdr3_aa: CASSQGPLRADSEQYF; cdr3_nt: TGTGCCAGCAGCCAAGGCCCCCTGAGGGCGGATAGCGAGCAGTACTTC
clone_size: .; v_call: TRBV4-3; d_call: .; j_call: TRBJ2-1; cdr3_aa: CASSQDKQNSYNEQFF; cdr3_nt: TGCGCCAGCAGCCAAGATAAACAGAACTCCTACAATGAGCAGTTCTTC
clone_size: .; v_call: TRBV14; d_call: .; j_call: TRBJ2-5; cdr3_aa: CASSQRARETQYF; cdr3_nt: TGTGCCAGCAGCCAACGTGCCAGAGAGACCCAGTACTTC
clone_size: many; v_call: TRBV20-1; d_call: TRBD1; j_call: TRBJ2-3; cdr3_aa: CSAAGLGTGGRRDTQYF; cdr3_nt: TGCAGTGCTGCAGGTCTCGGGACAGGGGGCCGGAGAGATACGCAGTATTTT
clone_size: many; v_call: TRBV7-2; d_call: .; j_call: TRBJ1-2; cdr3_aa: CASSLAPGAVGYTF; cdr3_nt: TGTGCCAGCAGCTTAGCGCCAGGGGCCGTTGGCTACACCTTC
clone_size: few; v_call: TRBV20-1; d_call: .; j_call: TRBJ2-5; cdr3_aa: CSASAPSGPVWYF; cdr3_nt: TGCAGTGCTAGTGCCCCGTCCGGACCTGTTTGGTACTTC
clone_size: .; v_call: TRBV7-8; d_call: TRBD1; j_call: TRBJ1-1; cdr3_aa: CASSFDLTGTNTEAFF; cdr3_nt: TGTGCCAGCAGCTTCGACCTGACAGGGACGAACACTGAAGCTTTCTTT
clone_size: .; v_call: TRBV6-6; d_call: .; j_call: TRBJ2-3; cdr3_aa: CASSSLSPTDTQYF; cdr3_nt: TGTGCCAGCAGCTCCTTGTCCCCCACAGATACGCAGTATTTT